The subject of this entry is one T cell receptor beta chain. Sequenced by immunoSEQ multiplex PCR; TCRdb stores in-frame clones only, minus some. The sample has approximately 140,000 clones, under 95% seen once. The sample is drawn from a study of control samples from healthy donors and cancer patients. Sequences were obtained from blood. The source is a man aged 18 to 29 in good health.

The CDR3 loop is CASSFGPGELFF. CDR3 in DNA: TGTGCCAGCAGTTTTGGTCCCGGGGAGCTGTTTTTT. The chain couples TRBV12-3 or TRBV12-4 to TRBJ2-2, with D unclear. V was trimmed by 3 bases and J by 6 bases, leaving 5 bases between them. This CDR3 is 12 amino acids long.